The 14 T cell receptor beta chains reported below all come from one sample, sequenced in a study of T-cell reconstitution after alpha-beta-depleted transplantation in children. It was with unique molecular identifiers that the TCRbeta library was prepared. TCRdb reprocessed the PCR reads via MiXCR and lists one record per CDR3 protein. The sample consists of over 150,000 distinct CDR3 sequences, approximately 7% of them appearing once. The material was PBMCs from the stem cell graft donor, obtained from the stem cell graft. These receptors were taken from a human donor who donated a stem cell graft to a child with Wiskott-Aldrich syndrome.

Ten or more counts support this clonotype. The CDR3 spells CSARGVGQGRNTIYF. The CDR3 coding sequence is TGCAGTGCTAGAGGGGTGGGGCAGGGAAGAAACACCATATATTTT. The chain recombines TRBV20-1 with TRBJ1-3; D is possibly TRBD1 (5 bases). This CDR3 has 15 residues. Germline V gene data show CDR1 as DFQATT and CDR2 as SNEGSKA (reference sequence). Trimming removed 1 base from V and 5 bases from J, with 15 bases in between.

In its sample, this clonotype was seen a few times. The chain is built from TRBV6-5 and TRBJ2-1; 8 bases fit TRBD1. The trim removed 3 bases at V and 7 bases at J, leaving 8 bases unmatched. Germline V CDR1 and CDR2: MNHEY, SVGAGI. The CDR3 is 15 residues long. CDR3 DNA: TGTGCCAGCAGTTATGGACAGGGCTTAGTAAATGAGCAGTTCTTC. This encodes CASSYGQGLVNEQFF.

This clonotype was seen at least ten times. The chain uses TRBV12-3 or TRBV12-4 and TRBJ2-7; 9 bases fit TRBD1. V lost 3 bases, J lost 3 bases, and 12 bases stayed unmatched. The CDR3 consists of 17 residues. The CDR3 nucleotides read TGTGCCAGCAGTTTGGCCCTGGGGGACAGGGTTTTCTACGAGCAGTACTTC. Protein: CASSLALGDRVFYEQYF.

This clonotype was recorded at least ten times. The rearrangement uses TRBV5-1 and TRBJ2-5; D remains ambiguous. Per the germline V gene, CDR1 is SGHRS and CDR2 is YFSETQ. Trimming pared 4 bases from V and 2 bases from J, leaving 6 bases between. This CDR3 has 12 residues. CDR3 in DNA: TGCGCCAGCAGCAAGGGACAAGAGACCCAGTACTTC. Residues: CASSKGQETQYF.

The gene calls are TRBV7-2 and TRBJ2-3; 9 positions match TRBD2. The CDR3 is 15 amino acids. Germline V gene sequence: CDR1 SGHTA, CDR2 FQGNSA. J lost 5 bases, V lost 1 base, and 4 bases had no gene match. The CDR3 DNA sequence: TGTGCCAGCAGCTTAGGCGGGGGGGTAAAAGATACGCAGTATTTT. It specifies CASSLGGGVKDTQYF.

At least ten counts were recorded for this clonotype. The rearrangement uses TRBV7-8 and TRBJ2-3, with D hard to call. The V end lost 2 bases, the J end lost 0 bases, and 9 bases lay between the germline ends. The CDR3 covers 15 residues. Germline V CDR1 and CDR2: SGHVS, FQNEAQ. The CDR3: CASSLQALSTDTQYF. The CDR3 DNA reads TGTGCCAGCAGCTTACAGGCTCTCAGCACAGATACGCAGTATTTT.

Ten or more counts support this clonotype. This chain uses TRBV10-3 with TRBJ1-5; the D is unclear. The CDR3 sequence is 14 residues long. The germline CDR1 and CDR2 sequences are ENHRY and SYGVKD. V was shortened by 7 bases and J by 1 base, with 11 bases between the two germline ends. The CDR3 reads CAITGTPSNQPQHF. For the CDR3, the DNA is TGTGCCATCACGGGCACTCCCAGCAATCAGCCCCAGCATTTT.

This clonotype has a count of ten or more. J is TRBJ1-1 and V is TRBV5-1; 9 bases map to TRBD1. This CDR3 has 13 amino acids. V dropped 4 bases and J dropped 8; count of bases not matched to a gene: 6. Germline loops: CDR1 SGHRS, CDR2 YFSETQ. The CDR3 DNA follows: TGCGCCAGCAGCAGGGGACAGGGTGGGGAAGCTTTCTTT. Its translation: CASSRGQGGEAFF.

The rearrangement links TRBV5-1 to TRBJ2-5, with D perhaps being TRBD1 or TRBD2 (6 bases each). With 4 bases removed from V and 1 base from J, the gap between germline ends came to 14 bases. Germline V CDR1 and CDR2: SGHRS, YFSETQ. This CDR3 contains 15 residues. The CDR3 nucleotides are TGCGCCAGCAGCCGGGGGCTAGCCACCCAAGAGACCCAGTACTTC. This sequence encodes CASSRGLATQETQYF.

At least ten counts were recorded for this clonotype. The chain recombines TRBV5-5 with TRBJ2-7; 7 nucleotides line up with TRBD2. Trimming at V came to 4 bases and at J to 3 bases, leaving 13 bases not matched to a gene. The CDR3 loop spans 16 amino acids. Germline CDR1 is SGHKS and CDR2 is YYEKEE (reference sequence). The CDR3 loop is CASSRRGRSGNYEQYF. In DNA form, the CDR3 reads TGTGCCAGCAGCCGCCGAGGGAGGAGCGGGAACTACGAGCAGTACTTC.

This clonotype was detected ten times or more. The chain recombines TRBV7-9 with TRBJ1-4; the match to TRBD1 covers 8 bases. The trim removed 5 bases at V and 8 bases at J, leaving 16 bases unmatched. Germline V gene lookup returns CDR1 SEHNR and CDR2 FQNEAQ (reference sequence). The CDR3 covers 17 residues. The CDR3 loop is CASSPEQGAKVGEKLFF. The CDR3 DNA reads TGTGCCAGCAGCCCCGAGCAGGGGGCGAAGGTGGGGGAAAAACTGTTTTTT.

This clonotype came up many times. The chain recombines TRBV7-2 with TRBJ2-1; D gene uncertain. Germline values: CDR1 SGHTA, CDR2 FQGNSA. V shed 4 bases and J shed 8 bases, with 18 bases lying between them. This CDR3 is 15 amino acids long. Here the CDR3 reads CASSSSPGSRDEQFF. DNA for the CDR3: TGTGCCAGCAGCTCTTCCCCAGGTTCGCGCGATGAGCAGTTCTTC.

This clonotype was recorded at least ten times. This chain links TRBV4-3 with TRBJ1-5; D is possibly TRBD1 (5 bases). The germline V gene has CDR1 LGHNA and CDR2 YSLEER. This CDR3 has 14 residues. The V end lost 0 bases, the J end lost 5 bases, and 8 bases lay between the germline ends. CDR3 coding DNA: TGCGCCAGCAGCCAAGATCGGGGGGATCAGCCCCAGCATTTT. This translates into CASSQDRGDQPQHF.

This clonotype has a count of ten or more. This chain uses TRBV20-1 with TRBJ2-3; 11 positions match TRBD2. J was trimmed by 0 bases and V by 3 bases; bases with no gene match: 5. Germline lookup yields CDR1 DFQATT and CDR2 SNEGSKA (reference sequence). The CDR3 covers 16 residues. The CDR3 loop is CSASSRTSGSTDTQYF. The CDR3 DNA is TGCAGTGCTAGCAGTCGGACTAGCGGGAGCACAGATACGCAGTATTTT.